These 8 T cell receptor beta chains came from one sample sequenced in a study of blood T cells in healthy people across ages (dated by TCRdb to about 2015). The library was obtained by 5' RACE. The listed sequencing device is Illumina HiSeq 2500. A second PCR of about 6 to 12 cycles was run with a J-beta primer mix and a sample-barcoded 5' primer. TCRdb reworked the public reads: Q25 trimming with fastp, MiXCR clone assembly, productive beta chains retained. For every CDR3 protein sequence, its rows merge into one entry that carries the most common genes and DNA. This sample is represented by approximately 850,000 distinct CDR3 sequences; more than 40% of them were singletons. Jointly, the top ten make up roughly 19% of the sample. Sequencing input: blood. The receptors were gathered from a man in his sixties in good health.

This clonotype occurred a few times. The chain uses TRBV20-1 and TRBJ2-7; possible D gene TRBD1, 6 bases. Trimming took off 6 bases at V and 2 bases at J, with 14 bases between the two ends. Looked up from germline, CDR1 is DFQATT and CDR2 is SNEGSKA (reference sequence). The CDR3 consists of 13 residues. The DNA for the CDR3 is TGCAGTGCCAAGGGACAAGGAACCTACGAGCAGTACTTC. As protein: CSAKGQGTYEQYF.

There are many counts of this clonotype. The chain recombines TRBV29-1 with TRBJ2-3; D gene ambiguous. Germline-derived CDR1 and CDR2 are SQVTM and ANQGSEA. Trimming left V 0 bases short and J 4 bases short, with 17 bases between. The CDR3 covers 16 residues. The CDR3 sequence: CSVEDQERPVPDTQYF. CDR3 DNA: TGCAGCGTTGAAGATCAGGAGCGCCCGGTCCCAGATACGCAGTATTTT.

The rearrangement uses TRBV29-1 and TRBJ2-1; D remains ambiguous. CDR3 length: 10 amino acids. Germline V gene sequence: CDR1 SQVTM, CDR2 ANQGSEA. V was clipped by 4 bases and J by 10 bases, with 8 bases between them. DNA for the CDR3: TGCAGCGTTGTCAGGCAGGAGCAGTTCTTC. As protein: CSVVRQEQFF.

This clonotype is a singleton in its sample. This chain links TRBV27 with TRBJ2-1; D ambiguous. The CDR3 length is 14 residues. Germline V CDR1 and CDR2: MNHEY, SMNVEV (reference sequence). V lost 2 bases and J 8 bases, leaving 13 bases between the germline ends. The CDR3 region is CASSLNRAWDEQFF. CDR3 sequence (DNA): TGTGCCAGCAGTTTAAACCGGGCTTGGGATGAGCAGTTCTTC.

This clonotype has a handful of counts. The gene calls are TRBV6-5 and TRBJ1-2, with 9 bases lining up with TRBD1. V gave up 5 bases and J gave up 5 bases; unmatched junction bases: 9. The V gene's germline CDR1 is MNHEY and CDR2 SVGAGI. The CDR3 has 15 amino acids. Here the CDR3 reads CASSNPGQGVYGYTF. The CDR3 nucleotides are TGTGCCAGCAGTAACCCGGGACAGGGAGTTTATGGCTACACCTTC.

This clonotype appeared a few times. The genes are TRBV20-1 and TRBJ1-4; 7 bases line up with TRBD1. This CDR3 is 12 amino acids long. Germline-derived CDR1 and CDR2 are DFQATT and SNEGSKA (reference sequence). J gave up 7 bases and V 6 bases, and 5 bases lay outside the gene matches. The CDR3 loop reads CSAHRGSEKLFF. The CDR3 bases are TGCAGTGCCCACAGGGGCTCTGAAAAACTGTTTTTT.

The DNA of the CDR3 is TGTGCCAGCAGCTTAGCGGGACTAGCGGGCAACACAGATACGCAGTATTTT. Translated, it gives CASSLAGLAGNTDTQYF. V is TRBV7-2 and J is TRBJ2-3; 12 nucleotides agree with TRBD2. The CDR3 is made up of 17 amino acids. Germline CDR1 and CDR2: SGHTA and FQGNSA. Trimming removed 0 bases from V and 2 bases from J; junction bases left unmatched: 3.

CDR3 protein: CSARAPGENTEAFF. For the CDR3, the DNA is TGCAGTGCTAGAGCCCCAGGAGAAAACACTGAAGCTTTCTTT. The genes are TRBV20-1 and TRBJ1-1; no reliable D call. V lost 1 base to trimming and J lost 2 bases, with 11 bases between them. CDR1 and CDR2 from the germline V gene are DFQATT and SNEGSKA (reference sequence). The CDR3 length is 14 residues.